This is a list of T cell receptor beta chains from one sample in a study of CD4 T cells in relation to SARS-CoV-2 and coronaviruses. Clones were read by immunoSEQ multiplex PCR, and TCRdb kept only the in-frame ones, dropping some. The data show 58,000 or so clones, about 90% seen once. Specimen: naive CD4+ T cells from PBMCs. These receptors all stem from an adult with COVID-19. Each CDR3 is given without its conserved first and last residue. Fields, in order: V gene, J gene, CDR3 protein.

V gene: TRBV28
J gene: TRBJ2-7
CDR3 protein: ASSYNYRDRGSYEQY

V gene: TRBV4-1
J gene: TRBJ2-1
CDR3 protein: ASSQGLAGENEQF

V gene: TRBV30
J gene: TRBJ2-5
CDR3 protein: AWSGSARAWETQY

V gene: TRBV7-2
J gene: TRBJ1-3
CDR3 protein: ASSLRVGTVRVDRNTIY

V gene: TRBV5-5
J gene: TRBJ2-2
CDR3 protein: ASSPGTSGTANTGELF

V gene: TRBV7-2
J gene: TRBJ1-2
CDR3 protein: ASSLSATGPDGYT

V gene: TRBV19
J gene: TRBJ1-1
CDR3 protein: ASSMGFGQAPIGAF

V gene: TRBV15
J gene: TRBJ1-1
CDR3 protein: ATSTLDTLEEAF

V gene: TRBV5-8
J gene: TRBJ2-2
CDR3 protein: ASLRLNTGELF

V gene: TRBV13
J gene: TRBJ2-7
CDR3 protein: ASSPSTSGEFYEQY

V gene: TRBV27
J gene: TRBJ1-4
CDR3 protein: ASRTGATNEKLF

V gene: TRBV24-1
J gene: TRBJ2-1
CDR3 protein: ATSETSGSLYNEQF

V gene: TRBV18
J gene: TRBJ2-7
CDR3 protein: ASSPIAGGVRYEQY

V gene: TRBV14
J gene: TRBJ2-1
CDR3 protein: ASTPMGDFAYNEQF

V gene: TRBV5-8
J gene: TRBJ2-5
CDR3 protein: ASSPEETQY

V gene: TRBV6-2/TRBV6-3
J gene: TRBJ1-5
CDR3 protein: ASSYPGQGANQPQH

V gene: TRBV6-1
J gene: TRBJ1-3
CDR3 protein: ASSEREADLSSSGNTIY

V gene: TRBV28
J gene: TRBJ1-4
CDR3 protein: ASSLQGRLHEKLF

V gene: TRBV18
J gene: TRBJ1-1
CDR3 protein: ASSPRQGQENTEAF

V gene: TRBV30
J gene: TRBJ2-7
CDR3 protein: AWSVLTYEQY

V gene: TRBV6-5
J gene: TRBJ2-2
CDR3 protein: ASRPTGSGELF

V gene: TRBV5-1
J gene: TRBJ2-5
CDR3 protein: ASSLGTSGRETQY

V gene: TRBV5-1
J gene: TRBJ2-1
CDR3 protein: ASSFGGGSTYNEQF

V gene: TRBV5-1
J gene: TRBJ2-5
CDR3 protein: ASSFGRGEETQY

V gene: TRBV3-1/TRBV3-2
J gene: TRBJ2-5
CDR3 protein: ASSPKGGSETQY

V gene: TRBV9
J gene: TRBJ2-1
CDR3 protein: ASSLNSGTTNEQF

V gene: TRBV27
J gene: TRBJ2-1
CDR3 protein: ASSPRGLAGNEQF

V gene: TRBV6-5
J gene: TRBJ2-2
CDR3 protein: ASRDSGAGGELF

V gene: TRBV7-9
J gene: TRBJ2-5
CDR3 protein: ASSRGSGQETQY

V gene: TRBV19
J gene: TRBJ2-2
CDR3 protein: ASSMRGHTGELF

V gene: TRBV7-3
J gene: TRBJ2-3
CDR3 protein: ASSLSGFFTDTQY

V gene: TRBV24-1
J gene: TRBJ2-7
CDR3 protein: ATSDSVGTGSYEQY

V gene: TRBV28
J gene: TRBJ2-7
CDR3 protein: ASSFPPRKESSYEQY

V gene: TRBV19
J gene: TRBJ2-5
CDR3 protein: ASSTTSAETQY

V gene: TRBV5-6
J gene: TRBJ1-4
CDR3 protein: ASSFQGVREKLF

V gene: TRBV5-1
J gene: TRBJ2-5
CDR3 protein: ASSLVLTSQETQY

V gene: TRBV28
J gene: TRBJ2-2
CDR3 protein: ASRGWDTGELF

V gene: TRBV9
J gene: TRBJ2-5
CDR3 protein: ASTETQY